The 29 T cell receptor beta chains listed next were all sequenced from one sample in a study of molecular identifiers for immune sequencing clone quantification. TCRdb re-called the PCR reads with MiXCR, one entry per CDR3 protein. The sample yields roughly 65,000 distinct CDR3 sequences, roughly 17% seen once. Sequencing was performed on naive CD8+ T cells from blood, with Jurkat cell RNA spiked in. Specified subset: FACS-sorted CD8+CD4-CCR7+CD45RA+ naive T cells. The origin of the receptors is a human donor in good health. Some libraries in this study had Jurkat cell RNA spiked in.

This clonotype was seen repeatedly, ten times or more. This chain joins TRBV24-1 and TRBJ2-5, with a possible D match to TRBD1 (5 bases). Per germline, CDR1 KGHDR and CDR2 SFDVKD. The V end lost 3 bases, the J end lost 2 bases, and 12 bases lay between the germline ends. The CDR3 is made up of 15 amino acids. CDR3 sequence reads: CATSDLDSNQETQYF. The CDR3 coding sequence is TGTGCCACCAGTGATCTCGACAGTAATCAAGAGACCCAGTACTTC.

This clonotype occurred many times. The chain couples TRBV6-6 to TRBJ2-1, with 8 bases aligning to TRBD2. CDR3 size: 15 residues. Germline V CDR1 and CDR2: MNHNY, SVGAGI (reference sequence). V gave up 4 bases and J gave up 3 bases; unmatched junction bases: 5. CDR3 protein: CASSLREAYYNEQFF. In nucleotides, the CDR3 is TGTGCCAGCAGTTTGCGGGAGGCTTACTACAATGAGCAGTTCTTC.

Of note for this clonotype: Being one base from a much bigger clone, this may be a read error. This chain connects TRBV12-3 or TRBV12-4 to TRBJ2-6, with D maybe TRBD2 (6 bases). This CDR3 comprises 16 residues. V was cut by 10 bases and J by 4 bases, with 20 bases left in between. CDR3 nucleotide sequence: TGTGCCACCGATACCGGGACTGGGTTCGGGGCCAACGTCCTGACTTTC. Translating it yields CATDTGTGFGANVLTF.

In this sample, this clonotype turned up a few times. A clone one base away is much larger, so this may be a read error. V is TRBV28 and J is TRBJ1-5; TRBD1 might be the D (6 bases). Trimming left V 10 bases short and J 2 bases short, with 12 bases between. Germline assignment: CDR1 MDHEN and CDR2 SYDVKM. The CDR3 is made up of 13 amino acids. The CDR3 loop reads CANWAGGNQPQHF. In DNA form, the CDR3 reads TGTGCCAACTGGGCAGGGGGCAATCAGCCCCAGCATTTT.

In this sample, this clonotype turned up many times. This rearrangement joins TRBV7-9 to TRBJ2-7; D perhaps matches TRBD2 (6 bases). V shed 5 bases and J shed 3 bases, with 20 bases lying between them. The CDR3 is made up of 16 amino acids. Germline loops: CDR1 SEHNR, CDR2 FQNEAQ (reference sequence). As DNA, the CDR3 is TGTGCCAGCAGCGTATCATTAGCGGCCGGGATCTACGAGCAGTACTTC. Translated, it gives CASSVSLAAGIYEQYF.

There are many counts of this clonotype. The chain is built from TRBV19 and TRBJ2-3, with 9 bases aligning to TRBD2. The V segment lost 2 bases and the J segment 5 bases; nucleotides outside the gene matches: 5. Germline V gene data show CDR1 as LNHDA and CDR2 as SQIVND (reference sequence). The CDR3 covers 15 residues. CDR3 bases: TGTGCCAGTAGTATACTAGCGGGAATGGTAGATACGCAGTATTTT. Amino acid sequence: CASSILAGMVDTQYF.

This clonotype was seen ten or more times. The chain recombines TRBV2 with TRBJ2-3; D is undetermined. Trimming left V 1 base short and J 5 bases short, with 7 bases between. CDR1 SNHLY and CDR2 FYNNEI come from the germline V gene. The CDR3 has 13 amino acids. CDR3 nucleotides: TGTGCCAGCAGTGAAGGGATACGAGATACGCAGTATTTT. Translation gives CASSEGIRDTQYF.

DNA for the CDR3: TGTGCCAGCAGCAAAGATCACAGGAACACTGAAGCTTTCTTT. Its translation: CASSKDHRNTEAFF. The V call is TRBV21-1, the J call TRBJ1-1. TRBV21-1 is a recognized pseudogene. The CDR3 loop spans 14 amino acids.

This clonotype was counted many times. This rearrangement joins TRBV23-1 to TRBJ1-5, with a weak D call TRBD1 (6 bases). TRBV23-1 has ORF status, its function being uncertain. The CDR3 is made up of 15 amino acids. The germline V and J ends were trimmed by 4 bases and 4 bases, with 14 bases remaining between them. Written as DNA, the CDR3 is TGCGCCAGCAGTCTTACCGGGACACAGAATCAGCCCCAGCATTTT. Protein: CASSLTGTQNQPQHF.

The J gene is TRBJ2-1, the V gene TRBV30; 9 bases match TRBD1. There are 14 residues in the CDR3. Trimming cost V 5 bases and J 4 bases; bases outside gene matches: 6. Looked up from germline, CDR1 is GTSNPN and CDR2 is SVGIG (reference sequence). The DNA for the CDR3 is TGTGCCTGGTCTTCAGGACAGGGGTACAATGAGCAGTTCTTC. This sequence encodes CAWSSGQGYNEQFF.

This clonotype was recorded many times. V gene TRBV7-9 combines with J gene TRBJ2-7, with D uncertain. The CDR3 sequence is 13 residues long. V lost 3 bases, J lost 3 bases, and 9 bases lay in between. Germline V gives CDR1 SEHNR, CDR2 FQNEAQ (reference sequence). The CDR3 reads CASSLTLNYEQYF. The CDR3 nucleotides read TGTGCCAGCAGCTTGACACTGAACTACGAGCAGTACTTC.

This clonotype was seen ten or more times. This chain links TRBV11-2 with TRBJ2-5, with 8 bases aligning to TRBD2. Losses at the gene ends were 4 bases for V and 7 bases for J; bases not matched to a gene: 8. The CDR3 length is 14 residues. CDR1 and CDR2 (germline): SGHAT, FQNNGV. Written as DNA, the CDR3 is TGTGCCAGCAGCTCGCGGACTAGCTCGGGGACCCAGTACTTC. Translated, it gives CASSSRTSSGTQYF. Drawing the rest from reference TRBV11-2 and TRBJ2-5, the complete variable domain is EAGVAQSPRYKIIEKRQSVAFWCNPISGHATLYWYQQILGQGPKLLIQFQNNGVVDDSQLPKDRFSAERLKGVDSTLKIQPAKLEDSAVYLCASSSRTSSGTQYFGPGTRLLVL.

There are a few counts of this clonotype. The V call is TRBV11-1, the J call TRBJ2-7, with D perhaps given as TRBD1 or TRBD2 (6 bases each). The germline V gene encodes CDR1 SGHAT and CDR2 FQDESV (reference sequence). V lost 7 bases to trimming and J lost 4 bases, with 20 bases between them. The CDR3 sequence is 15 residues long. The CDR3, as DNA: TGTGCCAGCACCCTGGGTAGGGGGGCCGGATACGAGCAGTACTTC. It codes for CASTLGRGAGYEQYF.

This clonotype occurred many times. The J gene is TRBJ2-4, the V gene TRBV29-1; D could derive from TRBD1 or TRBD2 (5 bases each). Trimming shortened V by 4 bases and J by 10 bases, and 14 bases separated the two germline ends. The CDR3 has 12 residues. Germline V CDR1 and CDR2: SQVTM, ANQGSEA. CDR3 loop: CSVGGRSGIQYF. DNA for the CDR3: TGCAGCGTTGGGGGACGGTCAGGGATTCAGTACTTC.

This clonotype was found many times. The chain's CDR3 is CASSSRDFTGELFF. As DNA, the CDR3 is TGTGCCAGCAGTTCACGGGACTTCACCGGGGAGCTGTTTTTT. This chain links TRBV6-6 with TRBJ2-2; TRBD2 is a possible D gene (6 bases). The CDR3 runs to 14 residues. The V gene lost 4 bases and the J gene lost 4 bases, with 10 bases spanning the gap. The germline V gene encodes CDR1 MNHNY and CDR2 SVGAGI (reference sequence).

This clonotype has a count of ten or more. V gene TRBV20-1 combines with J gene TRBJ2-3, with 10 bases that match TRBD2. The CDR3 runs 17 residues. Looked up from germline, CDR1 is DFQATT and CDR2 is SNEGSKA (reference sequence). Germline trimming cut 3 bases from V and 0 bases from J; bases unmatched to any gene: 9. The CDR3 DNA reads TGCAGTGCTAGTCGCTATCGGACTAGCGGAAGCACAGATACGCAGTATTTT. This encodes CSASRYRTSGSTDTQYF.

This rearrangement joins TRBV28 to TRBJ1-1, with D maybe TRBD1 (5 bases). This CDR3 is 12 amino acids long. V lost 6 bases to trimming and J lost 3 bases, with 8 bases between them. In germline, CDR1 is MDHEN, CDR2 SYDVKM. The CDR3 region has the DNA TGTGCCAGCAGCCGGACATACACTGAAGCTTTCTTT. Its translation: CASSRTYTEAFF. The variable domain in full, completed from reference TRBV28 and TRBJ1-1, reads DVKVTQSSRYLVKRTGEKVFLECVQDMDHENMFWYRQDPGLGLRLIYFSYDVKMKEKGDIPEGYSVSREKKERFSLILESASTNQTSMYLCASSRTYTEAFFGQGTRLTVV.

Of note for this clonotype: Being one base from a much bigger clone, this may be a read error. The J gene is TRBJ2-7, the V gene TRBV27; perhaps TRBD1 as D (6 bases). Germline CDR1 and CDR2: MNHEY and SMNVEV (reference sequence). The CDR3 covers 13 residues. CDR3 in amino acids: CAGSYRATYEQYF. The CDR3, as DNA: TGTGCCGGCAGTTACAGGGCCACCTACGAGCAGTACTTC.

In its sample, this clonotype was seen many times. The V call is TRBV6-5, the J call TRBJ2-3; D gene ambiguous. V was shortened by 4 bases and J by 6 bases, with 8 bases between the two germline ends. CDR3 size: 12 residues. Looked up from germline, CDR1 is MNHEY and CDR2 is SVGAGI. The CDR3 sequence is CASSSLRDTQYF. CDR3 DNA: TGTGCCAGCAGTTCCCTTCGGGATACGCAGTATTTT.

Many counts were recorded for this clonotype. This chain uses TRBV30 with TRBJ2-1; 10 bases fit TRBD2. There are 15 residues in the CDR3. The ends lost 2 bases at V and 9 bases at J; junction bases unmatched: 10. The germline gives CDR1 GTSNPN, CDR2 SVGIG (reference sequence). The CDR3 nucleotides read TGTGCCTGGAGTATCCTAGCGGGAGTTTGGTTTGAGCAGTTCTTC. Residues: CAWSILAGVWFEQFF.

This clonotype has a count of ten or more. The chain couples TRBV5-6 to TRBJ2-7; D perhaps matches TRBD1 (6 bases). This CDR3 spans 16 amino acids. Germline CDR1 and CDR2: SGHDT and YYEEEE. V was pared by 1 base and J by 2 bases, with 16 bases between. In nucleotides, the CDR3 is TGTGCCAGCAGCTTGTTCGCTGGGGACACAACCTACGAGCAGTACTTC. Translation: CASSLFAGDTTYEQYF.

This clonotype was counted a few times. The V and J genes are TRBV7-9 and TRBJ1-5, with D uncertain. The CDR3 contains 15 residues. Germline assignment: CDR1 SEHNR and CDR2 FQNEAQ (reference sequence). Trimming took 3 bases from V and 7 from J, leaving 16 bases between them. In DNA, the CDR3 is TGTGCCAGCAGCTTGGGCACCTGGGCCAGGCAGCCCCAGCATTTT. This sequence encodes CASSLGTWARQPQHF.

Comment on this clonotype: A much larger clonotype is one base distant, so this may be a read error. V is TRBV6-2 or TRBV6-3 and J is TRBJ2-5; 10 nucleotides match TRBD2. Germline V gene data show CDR1 as MNHEY and CDR2 as SVGEGT. CDR3 length equals 16 residues. CDR3 loop: CAGSLPGLASQETQYF. The DNA of the CDR3 is TGTGCCGGCAGTTTACCGGGACTAGCGAGCCAAGAGACCCAGTACTTC.

This clonotype is labeled medium-sized. V and J are TRBV28 and TRBJ2-3; 10 bases line up with TRBD2. Germline V lookup: CDR1 MDHEN, CDR2 SYDVKM. V gave up 2 bases and J gave up 7 bases; unmatched junction bases: 12. This CDR3 region has 17 residues. The CDR3 sequence: CASSLMSSLAGENTQYF. DNA for the CDR3: TGTGCCAGCAGTTTAATGTCGTCTCTAGCGGGAGAAAATACGCAGTATTTT.

This clonotype was recorded at least ten times. The rearrangement links TRBV7-6 to TRBJ2-5; 7 bases line up with TRBD2. J gave up 2 bases and V 0 bases, and 3 bases lay outside the gene matches. The CDR3 totals 15 residues. Germline V gene sequence: CDR1 SGHVS, CDR2 FNYEAQ. The CDR3 nucleotides read TGTGCCAGCAGCTTAGCGAGGACTAGGCAAGAGACCCAGTACTTC. Its translation: CASSLARTRQETQYF. The whole variable domain, remainder taken from reference TRBV7-6 and TRBJ2-5, is GAGVSQSPRYKVTKRGQDVALRCDPISGHVSLYWYRQALGQGPEFLTYFNYEAQQDKSGLPNDRFSAERPEGSISTLTIQRTEQRDSAMYRCASSLARTRQETQYFGPGTRLLVL.

This clonotype was observed a handful of times. The rearrangement joins TRBV9 to TRBJ2-3; 9 bases are a match to TRBD2. CDR3 length equals 16 residues. With V trimmed by 0 bases and J by 4 bases, 6 bases remained unmatched. CDR1 SGDLS and CDR2 YYNGEE come from the germline V gene. The CDR3 DNA follows: TGTGCCAGCAGCGTAGTTGCGGGAGGGCCGTCAGATACGCAGTATTTT. Its translation: CASSVVAGGPSDTQYF.

The J gene is TRBJ2-2, the V gene TRBV7-9, with TRBD2 matching 11 bases. J lost 3 bases, V lost 7 bases, and 16 bases had no gene match. CDR1 is SEHNR, CDR2 FQNEAQ, per germline (reference sequence). The CDR3 has 19 amino acids. The CDR3 sequence is CASNLIAGGPSGDTGELFF. CDR3 in DNA: TGTGCCAGCAACCTCATAGCGGGAGGGCCATCGGGTGACACCGGGGAGCTGTTTTTT. Together with reference TRBV7-9 and TRBJ2-2, the CDR3 gives the full variable domain: DTGVSQNPRHKITKRGQNVTFRCDPISEHNRLYWYRQTLGQGPEFLTYFQNEAQLEKSRLLSDRFSAERPKGSFSTLEIQRTEQGDSAMYLCASNLIAGGPSGDTGELFFGEGSRLTVL.

This clonotype was detected ten times or more. This sequence joins TRBV2 and TRBJ2-5; 11 bases map to TRBD2. Unmatched junction bases numbered 6, after V lost 1 base and J lost 2 bases. CDR1 SNHLY and CDR2 FYNNEI come from the germline V gene. The CDR3 is made up of 17 amino acids. CDR3 DNA sequence: TGTGCCAGCAGTGAAGTTCTAGCGGGAGGACCTCAAGAGACCCAGTACTTC. Protein sequence: CASSEVLAGGPQETQYF.

As for this clonotype: This may stem from a read error, because a much larger clone lies one nucleotide away. The rearrangement uses TRBV29-1 and TRBJ1-1; TRBD1 matches at 7 bases. Germline V gives CDR1 SQVTM, CDR2 ANQGSEA. CDR3 length: 14 residues. CDR3: CSAHRDSLNAEAFF. CDR3 nucleotides: TGCAGCGCACACCGGGACAGTTTGAACGCTGAAGCTTTCTTT. Combining the CDR3 with reference TRBV29-1 and TRBJ1-1 gives the whole variable domain SAVISQKPSRDICQRGTSLTIQCQVDSQVTMMFWYRQQPGQSLTLIATANQGSEATYESGFVIDKFPISRPNLTFSTLTVSNMSPEDSSIYLCSAHRDSLNAEAFFGQGTRLTVV.